This T cell receptor (beta chain) derives from a study of cytomegalovirus exposure and HLA in healthy donors. Study conclusions and caveats: Most observed TCR sequences were rare, whereas some public TCRs were detected in many donors. An analysis that came later showed most CMV-associated TCR beta chains appearing HLA-restricted. One variant, a missense change in DCLRE1C, was linked in a later analysis to TCR beta V- and J-gene trimming. Altogether, 150 or so TCR beta chains were recorded as cytomegalovirus-associated.

Primers: 60 Vbeta forward and 13 Jbeta reverse. Here immunoSEQ multiplex PCR was the method, and the copy in TCRdb shows in-frame clones only, minus some. Among roughly 130,000 clones listed, less than 85% were seen once. J lost 2 bases, V lost 3 bases, and 4 bases had no gene match. Germline assignment: CDR1 LNHDA and CDR2 SQIVND (reference sequence). The CDR3 loop spans 17 amino acids. On this clone: Antigen specificity is unknown.

Sequenced material: PBMCs. V is TRBV19 and J is TRBJ2-5, with 15 bases lining up with TRBD2. This receptor was obtained from a middle-aged woman in good health and CMV-seropositive. The CDR3, as DNA: TGTGCCAGTAGTATTTCCGGACTAGCGGGGGGGCAAGAGACCCAGTACTTC. Translating gives CASSISGLAGGQETQYF.